This TCR beta chain appears in the sequencing data of a study of cytomegalovirus exposure and HLA in healthy donors. The primer mix had 60 Vbeta and 13 Jbeta primers. Measured with immunoSEQ multiplex PCR; TCRdb has only the in-frame clones, and not every one. The data show over 100,000 clones, nearly 65% seen once. General study findings and limits: Several V segments, TRBV6-2 and TRBV6-3 among them, could not be told apart and were dropped. When the data were analyzed later, several of the most significant clusters appeared to be linked to common viral pathogens.

The CDR3 is 13 residues long. V was shortened by 1 base and J by 13 bases, with 13 bases between the two germline ends. Germline V gene sequence: CDR1 SEHNR, CDR2 FQNEAQ (reference sequence). This clone was detected a few times. The antigen remains undetermined. Sequenced sample: PBMCs. The V and J genes are TRBV7-9 and TRBJ1-4; D not certain. This receptor was obtained from a middle-aged man in good health and CMV-seropositive. DNA of the CDR3: TGTGCCAGCAGCTTAGTTCGAGATAACGGACTGTTTTTT. This translates into CASSLVRDNGLFF.